Below are 32 T cell receptor beta chains sequenced from a single sample in a study of T cell clones after liver transplantation. Profiling relied on immunoSEQ multiplex PCR, and the TCRdb table lists in-frame clones only, not all of them. The sample has approximately 100,000 clones, approximately 78% seen once. The sample was CD4+ T cells from blood, taken before liver transplant. All receptors derive from a human donor who received a liver transplant.

The rearrangement uses TRBV14 and TRBJ1-4; D is uncertain. The V and J ends lost 0 bases and 8 bases respectively, with 10 bases between them. This CDR3 is built from 14 residues. Germline loops: CDR1 SGHDN, CDR2 FVKESK. CDR3 nucleotides: TGTGCCAGCAGCCAAGACAGGAAGGGAGAAAAACTGTTTTTT. This codes for CASSQDRKGEKLFF.

The V call is TRBV6-1, the J call TRBJ1-2; D is unclear. Germline CDR1 reads MNHNS; CDR2 reads SASEGT. There are 11 residues in the CDR3. With 3 bases removed from V and 14 bases from J, the gap between germline ends came to 13 bases. The CDR3 coding sequence is TGTGCCAGCAGTGATGGAAGGTTCCGGACCTTC. This codes for CASSDGRFRTF.

The CDR3 DNA reads TGTGCCAGCAGCCCCTCCCGGGCCGGGGAGCTGTTTTTT. It specifies CASSPSRAGELFF. This chain joins TRBV7-3 and TRBJ2-2; D is unclear. Looked up from germline, CDR1 is SGHTA and CDR2 is FQGTGA. The CDR3 contains 13 residues. Trimming pared 5 bases from V and 6 bases from J, leaving 10 bases between.

This chain joins TRBV19 and TRBJ2-2; TRBD1 agrees at 7 bases. V shed 6 bases, J shed 0 bases, and the junction held 19 bases outside the gene matches. Germline-derived CDR1 and CDR2 are LNHDA and SQIVND (reference sequence). The CDR3 length is 20 residues. In DNA form, the CDR3 reads TGTGCCAGTAGCCCTAGACCCTTAGGACAGGATCTCGCGAACACCGGGGAGCTGTTTTTT. Protein product: CASSPRPLGQDLANTGELFF. Filled out from reference TRBV19 and TRBJ2-2, the complete variable domain reads DGGITQSPKYLFRKEGQNVTLSCEQNLNHDAMYWYRQDPGQGLRLIYYSQIVNDFQKGDIAEGYSVSREKKESFPLTVTSAQKNPTAFYLCASSPRPLGQDLANTGELFFGEGSRLTVL.

The V gene is TRBV7-8, the J gene TRBJ1-1; tentatively, D is TRBD1 (5 bases). Germline assignment: CDR1 SGHVS and CDR2 FQNEAQ. Trimming stripped 0 bases from V and 4 bases from J, with 15 bases between. This CDR3 contains 16 residues. CDR3 sequence (DNA): TGTGCCAGCAGCTTAGCTCGGTTCAGGGAGGGCACTGAAGCTTTCTTT. Its translation: CASSLARFREGTEAFF. The complete variable domain, with remaining parts taken from reference TRBV7-8 and TRBJ1-1, reads GAGVSQSPRYKVAKRGQDVALRCDPISGHVSLFWYQQALGQGPEFLTYFQNEAQLDKSGLPSDRFFAERPEGSVSTLKIQRTQQEDSAVYLCASSLARFREGTEAFFGQGTRLTVV.

CDR3 DNA: TGTGCCAGCAGCAGGGAGCGGACTCAAGAGACCCAGTACTTC. This codes for CASSRERTQETQYF. The chain employs TRBV7-6 and TRBJ2-5, with D perhaps matching TRBD2 (5 bases). Between the trimmed V and J ends, which lost 5 bases and 2 bases, there was a span of 12 bases. CDR1 is SGHVS and CDR2 is FNYEAQ in the germline V gene. The CDR3 contains 14 residues.

The rearrangement uses TRBV7-2 and TRBJ1-4; D is unclear. CDR3 size: 16 residues. The V and J ends lost 2 bases and 5 bases respectively, with 15 bases between them. The germline V gene encodes CDR1 SGHTA and CDR2 FQGNSA. CDR3: CASSLRHSMANEKLFF. CDR3 DNA sequence: TGTGCCAGCAGCTTAAGACACTCGATGGCAAATGAAAAACTGTTTTTT.

J is TRBJ1-3 and V is TRBV14, with 7 nucleotides matching TRBD1. The CDR3 totals 16 residues. The V gene end was trimmed by 4 bases and the J gene end by 0 bases; junction bases not matched to a gene: 6. The germline CDR1 and CDR2 sequences are SGHDN and FVKESK. The CDR3 reads CASSRRQGYSGNTIYF. DNA of the CDR3: TGTGCCAGCAGCCGTCGACAGGGTTACTCTGGAAACACCATATATTTT.

This chain links TRBV6-6 with TRBJ1-5; 8 nucleotides match TRBD1. The CDR3 has 16 amino acids. Losses at the gene ends were 0 bases for V and 7 bases for J; bases not matched to a gene: 8. CDR1 MNHNY and CDR2 SVGAGI come from the germline V gene (reference sequence). The CDR3 DNA reads as TGTGCCAGCAGTTACTCGCAGACAGGGGTGGGCCAGCCCCAGCATTTT. It codes for CASSYSQTGVGQPQHF.

The chain uses TRBV7-2 and TRBJ2-5; 11 bases line up with TRBD2. Germline-derived CDR1 and CDR2 are SGHTA and FQGNSA. The CDR3 has 15 residues. The trim removed 4 bases at V and 5 bases at J, leaving 6 bases unmatched. CDR3 nucleotide sequence: TGTGCCAGCAGCTATAGCGGGGGGGCCGGGGAGACCCAGTACTTC. Translation: CASSYSGGAGETQYF.

V gene TRBV18 combines with J gene TRBJ2-3, with D possibly matching TRBD1 (6 bases). Germline V gene data show CDR1 as KGHSH and CDR2 as LQKENI. The V end lost 1 base, the J end lost 9 bases, and 11 bases lay between the germline ends. This CDR3 contains 13 residues. The chain's CDR3 is CASSPRKGETQYF. CDR3 coding DNA: TGTGCCAGCTCACCACGGAAGGGGGAAACGCAGTATTTT.

This clone came up once. J is TRBJ1-3 and V is TRBV5-8; no definite D call. CDR1 SGHTS and CDR2 YDEGEE come from the germline V gene. This CDR3 contains 14 residues. The V gene lost 3 bases and the J gene lost 0 bases, with 7 bases spanning the gap. In DNA form, the CDR3 reads TGTGCCAGCAGCTCGGGGTCCTCTGGAAACACCATATATTTT. Its translation: CASSSGSSGNTIYF.

This clone has only one observation. The genes are TRBV19 and TRBJ1-2; the D is unclear. With 3 bases removed from V and 8 bases from J, the gap between germline ends came to 10 bases. The CDR3 sequence is 12 residues long. The germline V gene has CDR1 LNHDA and CDR2 SQIVND (reference sequence). CDR3 loop: CASSIWSRGYTF. As DNA, the CDR3 is TGTGCCAGTAGTATCTGGAGCCGGGGCTACACCTTC. Using reference TRBV19 and TRBJ1-2 for the parts outside the CDR3, the full variable domain is DGGITQSPKYLFRKEGQNVTLSCEQNLNHDAMYWYRQDPGQGLRLIYYSQIVNDFQKGDIAEGYSVSREKKESFPLTVTSAQKNPTAFYLCASSIWSRGYTFGSGTRLTVV.

The chain couples TRBV7-2 to TRBJ1-5, with a weak D call TRBD1 (5 bases). This CDR3 is built from 17 residues. Trimming removed 2 bases from V and 1 base from J, with 15 bases in between. Germline V gene data show CDR1 as SGHTA and CDR2 as FQGNSA. CDR3 DNA sequence: TGTGCCAGCAGCTTAAAGGGCCAGGGAGGGAGCAATCAGCCCCAGCATTTT. It codes for CASSLKGQGGSNQPQHF.

The rearrangement joins TRBV28 to TRBJ1-5; D ambiguous. Trimming cost V 4 bases and J 2 bases, with 3 bases left between them. Germline V gives CDR1 MDHEN, CDR2 SYDVKM. This CDR3 comprises 12 residues. The CDR3 reads CASSSGNQPQHF. CDR3 coding DNA: TGTGCCAGCAGTTCCGGCAATCAGCCCCAGCATTTT.

The genes are TRBV5-1 and TRBJ2-2; no clear D. The CDR3 loop spans 15 amino acids. CDR1 and CDR2 (germline): SGHRS, YFSETQ. Trimming stripped 0 bases from V and 6 bases from J, with 12 bases between. CDR3 bases: TGCGCCAGCAGCTTGGCTGCCCAGCGAGCCGGGGAGCTGTTTTTT. This encodes CASSLAAQRAGELFF.

V and J are TRBV19 and TRBJ1-6; no firm D call. The CDR3 sequence is 17 residues long. Germline V CDR1 and CDR2: LNHDA, SQIVND (reference sequence). Trimming took off 1 base at V and 7 bases at J, with 17 bases between the two ends. The CDR3 DNA sequence: TGTGCCAGTAGTATAGCCCCTTGGACCGATTTAAATTCACCCCTCCACTTT. Translation: CASSIAPWTDLNSPLHF.

This rearrangement joins TRBV10-3 to TRBJ1-2; possibly TRBD1 for D (6 bases). Germline V gene sequence: CDR1 ENHRY, CDR2 SYGVKD. The CDR3 length is 14 residues. Deletions cut 4 bases from V and 2 bases from J, with 11 bases between. CDR3 nucleotide sequence: TGTGCCATCAGTGGGACCACAGGGAACTATGGCTACACCTTC. Translated, it gives CAISGTTGNYGYTF.

The V and J genes are TRBV9 and TRBJ2-1; D not resolved. The germline V gene has CDR1 SGDLS and CDR2 YYNGEE. Trimming removed 0 bases at V and 5 bases at J, with 6 bases between. The CDR3 covers 13 residues. In DNA form, the CDR3 reads TGTGCCAGCAGCGTAGTGGGGAACAATGAGCAGTTCTTC. This sequence encodes CASSVVGNNEQFF.

Details on this clone: The sample contains more than one DNA sequence encoding this CDR3. The chain employs TRBV19 and TRBJ2-6; D is unclear. Trimming removed 1 base from V and 0 bases from J, with 4 bases in between. Germline V gives CDR1 LNHDA, CDR2 SQIVND (reference sequence). The CDR3 runs 15 residues. CDR3 sequence reads: CASSIGGSGANVLTF. The CDR3 nucleotides read TGTGCCAGTAGTATAGGTGGCTCTGGGGCCAACGTCCTGACTTTC.

J is TRBJ2-1 and V is TRBV5-1; D is undetermined. The germline V and J ends were trimmed by 5 bases and 7 bases, with 7 bases remaining between them. The CDR3 extends over 11 amino acids. CDR1 and CDR2 (germline): SGHRS, YFSETQ. The CDR3 bases are TGCGCCAGCAGAGGCACTAATGAGCAGTTCTTC. This encodes CASRGTNEQFF. Supplemented by reference TRBV5-1 and TRBJ2-1, the full variable domain reads KAGVTQTPRYLIKTRGQQVTLSCSPISGHRSVSWYQQTPGQGLQFLFEYFSETQRNKGNFPGRFSGRQFSNSRSEMNVSTLELGDSALYLCASRGTNEQFFGPGTRLTVL.

The J gene is TRBJ2-1, the V gene TRBV6-5, with no clear D. This CDR3 has 13 amino acids. CDR1 is MNHEY, CDR2 SVGAGI, per germline. Trimming shortened V by 6 bases and J by 7 bases, and 13 bases separated the two germline ends. The CDR3 DNA reads as TGTGCCAGCAGCTCCGGCCGGCCGAATGAGCAGTTCTTC. Translating it yields CASSSGRPNEQFF.

The chain joins TRBV7-2 to TRBJ2-7; perhaps TRBD1 as D (5 bases). This CDR3 comprises 13 residues. Germline V gene data show CDR1 as SGHTA and CDR2 as FQGNSA. V lost 3 bases and J lost 5, with 11 bases in between. The CDR3 DNA follows: TGTGCCAGCAGCTTTGGTGGGGCCAACGAGCAGTACTTC. Translation gives CASSFGGANEQYF.

The DNA for the CDR3 is TGTGCCAGTTACCGGCAGGGGGCGTACAATGAGCAGTTCTTC. This sequence encodes CASYRQGAYNEQFF. This chain connects TRBV28 to TRBJ2-1; the match to TRBD1 covers 8 bases. This CDR3 contains 14 residues. The V segment lost 9 bases and the J segment 4 bases; nucleotides outside the gene matches: 8. Germline V CDR1 and CDR2: MDHEN, SYDVKM.

The V call is TRBV25-1, the J call TRBJ2-2; D not resolved. The germline CDR1 and CDR2 sequences are MGHDK and SYGVNS. Trimming left V 2 bases short and J 4 bases short, with 8 bases between. The CDR3 runs 14 residues. The CDR3 sequence: CASSELTLTGELFF. For the CDR3, the DNA is TGTGCCAGCAGTGAACTAACACTCACCGGGGAGCTGTTTTTT.

This chain connects TRBV7-8 to TRBJ2-1; a possible D gene is TRBD1 (5 bases). Germline V lookup: CDR1 SGHVS, CDR2 FQNEAQ. This CDR3 contains 15 residues. V shed 2 bases and J shed 4 bases, with 12 bases lying between them. For the CDR3, the DNA is TGTGCCAGCAGCTTAACTGACAGCTTATACAATGAGCAGTTCTTC. It encodes CASSLTDSLYNEQFF.

DNA of the CDR3: TGTGCTAGTGGTTTTGGGGTGGGAGCTTTCTTT. This sequence encodes CASGFGVGAFF. This rearrangement joins TRBV12-5 to TRBJ1-1, with D uncertain. Germline V gene sequence: CDR1 LGHNT, CDR2 FRNRAP. V gave up 3 bases and J gave up 10 bases, with 9 bases separating them. CDR3 length: 11 residues.

The chain couples TRBV27 to TRBJ2-5, with TRBD2 matching 13 bases. The CDR3 spans 15 residues. Looked up from germline, CDR1 is MNHEY and CDR2 is SMNVEV (reference sequence). Unmatched junction bases numbered 7, after V lost 7 bases and J lost 5 bases. Here the CDR3 DNA reads TGTGCCAGCACCTGGACTAGCGGGGGCAGGGAGACCCAGTACTTC. Amino acid sequence: CASTWTSGGRETQYF.

This chain uses TRBV5-1 with TRBJ2-5; TRBD2 agrees at 10 bases. Germline V gene data show CDR1 as SGHRS and CDR2 as YFSETQ. The J segment lost 5 bases and the V segment lost 0 bases, leaving 13 bases of the junction unmatched. The CDR3 runs to 18 residues. The CDR3 sequence: CASSLGLAGHLKQETQYF. As DNA, the CDR3 is TGCGCCAGCAGCTTGGGACTAGCGGGCCATCTTAAACAGGAGACCCAGTACTTC.

DNA for the CDR3: TGTGCCAGTGGACGGTTCTCCTATAATTCACCCCTCCACTTT. Amino acid sequence: CASGRFSYNSPLHF. The chain uses TRBV6-4 and TRBJ1-6; D is unresolved. V was cut by 9 bases and J by 0 bases, with 9 bases left in between. The CDR3 length is 14 residues. CDR1 is MRHNA, CDR2 SNTAGT, per germline.

The rearrangement joins TRBV30 to TRBJ2-6, with D perhaps TRBD1 or TRBD2 (5 bases each). Germline lookup yields CDR1 GTSNPN and CDR2 SVGIG (reference sequence). CDR3 length equals 16 residues. V was clipped by 4 bases and J by 3 bases, with 16 bases between them. CDR3 amino acids: CAWIRTQGDGANVLTF. Here the CDR3 DNA reads TGTGCCTGGATCCGGACCCAGGGAGATGGGGCCAACGTCCTGACTTTC.

This chain joins TRBV25-1 and TRBJ1-2; possibly TRBD1 for D (5 bases). In germline, CDR1 is MGHDK, CDR2 SYGVNS. The V end was cut by 5 bases, the J end by 8 bases, with 15 bases between. There are 13 residues in the CDR3. The CDR3 DNA sequence: TGTGCCAGCAGTTCCGGGACTTGGCGGGGCTACACCTTC. Its protein product is CASSSGTWRGYTF.